The next 13 T cell receptor beta chains were all read from a single sample in a study of early T cells in non-severe SARS-CoV-2 infection. TCRdb re-called the 5' RACE reads with MiXCR, one entry per CDR3 protein. The table has fewer than 30,000 distinct CDR3 sequences, 9% to 10% seen once. The specimen sequenced was whole blood. The receptors come from an adult who was a healthcare worker with PCR-confirmed SARS-CoV-2 infection or an uninfected control (not recorded which).

This clonotype has a handful of counts. V and J are TRBV7-3 and TRBJ2-5; D gene unclear. Per the germline V gene, CDR1 is SGHTA and CDR2 is FQGTGA. This CDR3 region has 14 residues. V was cut by 4 bases and J by 5 bases, with 14 bases left in between. CDR3 nucleotides: TGTGCCAGCAGCTCAATGGTGGCGGCGGAGACCCAGTACTTC. Translated: CASSSMVAAETQYF.

This clonotype was detected many times. V gene TRBV7-9 combines with J gene TRBJ1-2; possibly TRBD1 for D (6 bases). Germline lookup yields CDR1 SEHNR and CDR2 FQNEAQ (reference sequence). V was clipped by 7 bases and J by 2 bases, with 11 bases between them. The CDR3 is made up of 13 amino acids. CDR3 in amino acids: CASKGDKNYGYTF. The CDR3 nucleotides are TGTGCCAGCAAAGGGGACAAAAACTATGGCTACACCTTC.

The chain links TRBV24-1 to TRBJ2-3; tentative D call: TRBD1 (6 bases). V dropped 4 bases and J dropped 12 bases, with 19 bases sitting between them. The CDR3 covers 14 residues. Germline V gene sequence: CDR1 KGHDR, CDR2 SFDVKD. The CDR3 reads CATSDTTGTILQYF. As DNA, the CDR3 is TGTGCCACCAGTGACACGACCGGGACAATTCTTCAGTATTTT.

Many counts were recorded for this clonotype. V and J are TRBV7-2 and TRBJ2-5; 8 bases agree with TRBD2. The germline V gene encodes CDR1 SGHTA and CDR2 FQGNSA. This CDR3 has 15 residues. V trimming: 5 bases; J trimming: 5 bases; junction bases outside the gene matches: 10. The CDR3 loop reads CASSPNRGGRETQYF. DNA of the CDR3: TGTGCCAGCAGCCCCAATCGGGGGGGCAGGGAGACCCAGTACTTC. Looking up the rest from reference TRBV7-2 and TRBJ2-5 gives the full variable domain: GAGVSQSPSNKVTEKGKDVELRCDPISGHTALYWYRQSLGQGLEFLIYFQGNSAPDKSGLPSDRFSAERTGGSVSTLTIQRTQQEDSAVYLCASSPNRGGRETQYFGPGTRLLVL.

The CDR3 is CASSPQDRANQPQHF. In DNA, the CDR3 is TGTGCCAGCAGCCCACAAGACAGGGCAAATCAGCCCCAGCATTTT. The chain links TRBV5-5 to TRBJ1-5, with TRBD1 identical over 7 bases. After removal of 4 bases from V and 4 bases from J, the junction contained 8 bases not matched to a gene. Germline CDR1 and CDR2: SGHKS and YYEKEE (reference sequence). There are 15 residues in the CDR3.

This clonotype was picked up many times. This chain joins TRBV30 and TRBJ1-5, with D unresolved. Germline V CDR1 and CDR2: GTSNPN, SVGIG (reference sequence). V dropped 0 bases and J dropped 1 base, with 7 bases sitting between them. The CDR3 length is 14 residues. CDR3 region: CAWSVSGSNQPQHF. The DNA for the CDR3 is TGTGCCTGGAGTGTTTCGGGGAGCAATCAGCCCCAGCATTTT.

This clonotype showed up many times. V usage is TRBV27 and J usage is TRBJ2-3, with D perhaps TRBD2 (6 bases). This CDR3 comprises 16 residues. Per the germline V gene, CDR1 is MNHEY and CDR2 is SMNVEV (reference sequence). V was shortened by 3 bases and J by 1 base, with 14 bases between the two germline ends. The CDR3 reads CASSFIGGGGTDTQYF. CDR3 bases: TGTGCCAGCAGTTTTATCGGGGGAGGAGGCACAGATACGCAGTATTTT.

This clonotype has ten or more counts. This sequence joins TRBV7-2 and TRBJ2-4; tentatively, D is TRBD2 (5 bases). Per germline, CDR1 SGHTA and CDR2 FQGNSA. CDR3 length equals 14 residues. V lost 5 bases, J lost 15 bases, and 23 bases lay in between. The DNA for the CDR3 is TGTGCCAGCAGCCCAGACGGGCGGGCTGGGCGACGGTACTTC. This sequence encodes CASSPDGRAGRRYF.

This clonotype was seen many times. V is TRBV9 and J is TRBJ1-5; TRBD1 matches at 8 bases. V shed 3 bases and J 6 bases; nucleotides not matched to a gene: 2. CDR3 length: 13 residues. CDR1 SGDLS and CDR2 YYNGEE come from the germline V gene. The CDR3 loop reads CASSAQGAQPQHF. The CDR3 region has the DNA TGTGCCAGCAGCGCCCAGGGGGCTCAGCCCCAGCATTTT.

This clonotype was found many times. The CDR3 loop is CASSVTSGAGETQYF. DNA for the CDR3: TGTGCCAGCAGCGTCACTAGCGGGGCCGGGGAGACCCAGTACTTC. V gene TRBV9 combines with J gene TRBJ2-5; 10 bases fit TRBD2. The CDR3 totals 15 residues. Germline CDR1 SGDLS, CDR2 YYNGEE. After removal of 2 bases from V and 5 bases from J, the junction contained 6 bases not matched to a gene.

The chain recombines TRBV7-2 with TRBJ2-1, with 7 nucleotides matching TRBD1. The CDR3 is 13 amino acids. V lost 5 bases to trimming and J lost 13 bases; unmatched junction nucleotides: 11. CDR1 is SGHTA and CDR2 is FQGNSA in the germline V gene. The chain's CDR3 is CASSNPTGAYQFF. DNA of the CDR3: TGTGCCAGCAGCAACCCTACAGGGGCTTATCAGTTCTTC.

This clonotype is classed as medium-sized. J is TRBJ1-5 and V is TRBV5-5; D is unresolved. The length of the CDR3 is 12 residues. In germline, CDR1 is SGHKS, CDR2 YYEKEE (reference sequence). Trimming pared 0 bases from V and 6 bases from J, leaving 4 bases between. CDR3 DNA: TGTGCCAGCAGCTTGGGGAGTCAGCCCCAGCATTTT. Translated: CASSLGSQPQHF.

This clonotype showed up many times. CDR3: CAISEIGDGYTF. The DNA of the CDR3 is TGTGCCATCAGTGAGATAGGTGATGGCTACACCTTC. The chain has TRBV10-3 and TRBJ1-2; D uncertain. The germline V gene encodes CDR1 ENHRY and CDR2 SYGVKD. The CDR3 has 12 residues. V was trimmed by 2 bases and J by 6 bases, leaving 7 bases between them.